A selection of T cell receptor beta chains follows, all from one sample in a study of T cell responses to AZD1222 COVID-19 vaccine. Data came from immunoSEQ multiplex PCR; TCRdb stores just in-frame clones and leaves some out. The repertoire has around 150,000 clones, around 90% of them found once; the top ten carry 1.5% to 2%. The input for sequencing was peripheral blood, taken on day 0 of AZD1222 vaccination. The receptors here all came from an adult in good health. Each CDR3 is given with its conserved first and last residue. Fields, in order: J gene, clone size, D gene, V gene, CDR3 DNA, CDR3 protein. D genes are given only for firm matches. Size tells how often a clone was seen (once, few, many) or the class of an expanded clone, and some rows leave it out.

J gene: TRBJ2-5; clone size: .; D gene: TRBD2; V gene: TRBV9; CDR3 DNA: TGTGCCAGCAGCGTAGATGGGACTAGTGAAGAGACCCAGTACTTC; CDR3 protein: CASSVDGTSEETQYF
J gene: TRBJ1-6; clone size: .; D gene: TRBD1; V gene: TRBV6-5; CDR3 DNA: TGTGCCAGCAGGGCCCCAGGGGGACCCCTCCACTTT; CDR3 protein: CASRAPGGPLHF
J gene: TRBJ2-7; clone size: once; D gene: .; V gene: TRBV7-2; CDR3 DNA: TGTGCCAGCAGCTCAACATCCGGGACTCTCTACGAGCAGTACTTC; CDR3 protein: CASSSTSGTLYEQYF
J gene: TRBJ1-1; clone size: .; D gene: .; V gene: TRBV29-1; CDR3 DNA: TGCAGCGGCGGTCTGAACACTGAAGCTTTCTTT; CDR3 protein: CSGGLNTEAFF
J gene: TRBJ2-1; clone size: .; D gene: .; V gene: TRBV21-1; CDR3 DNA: TGTGCCAGCAGCACTCGGGAGGGTTCTTGGAATGAGCAGTTCTTC; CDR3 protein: CASSTREGSWNEQFF
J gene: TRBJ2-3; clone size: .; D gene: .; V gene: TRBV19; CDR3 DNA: TGTGCCAGTACCCCACAGGGATTTGCAGATACGCAGTATTTT; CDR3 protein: CASTPQGFADTQYF
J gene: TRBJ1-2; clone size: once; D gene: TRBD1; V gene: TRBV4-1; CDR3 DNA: TGCGCCAGCAGCCAAAGACAGGGCGCCTATGGCTACACCTTC; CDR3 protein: CASSQRQGAYGYTF
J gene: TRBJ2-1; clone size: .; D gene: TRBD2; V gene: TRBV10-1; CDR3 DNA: TGCGCCAGCAGTGAGAGGACTAGCGGGAGCCTAGGGCAGTTCTTC; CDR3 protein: CASSERTSGSLGQFF
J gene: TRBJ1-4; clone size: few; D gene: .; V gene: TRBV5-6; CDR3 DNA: TGTGCCAGCAGCTCGGTTGCAACTAATGAAAAACTGTTTTTT; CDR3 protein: CASSSVATNEKLFF
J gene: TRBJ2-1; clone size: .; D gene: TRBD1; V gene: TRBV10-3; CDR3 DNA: TGTGCCATCAGTGAGAGGACAGGGGGGTCCAATGAGCAGTTCTTC; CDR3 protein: CAISERTGGSNEQFF
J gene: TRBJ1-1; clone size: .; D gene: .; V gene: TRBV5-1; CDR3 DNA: TGCGCCAGCAGGGAGACGGCGGGCGCGAACACTGAAGCTTTCTTT; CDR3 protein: CASRETAGANTEAFF
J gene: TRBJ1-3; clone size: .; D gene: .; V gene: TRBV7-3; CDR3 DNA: TGTGCCAGCAGCTTAAATGGCCAGGACTTCTCTGGAAACACCATATATTTT; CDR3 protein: CASSLNGQDFSGNTIYF
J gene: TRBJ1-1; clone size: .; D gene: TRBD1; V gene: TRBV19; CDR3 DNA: TGTGCCAGTCCCCCAAGGACAGGAACCTCCCCCCCAAACACTGAAGCTTTCTTT; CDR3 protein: CASPPRTGTSPPNTEAFF
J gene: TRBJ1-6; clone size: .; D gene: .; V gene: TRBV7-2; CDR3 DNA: TGTGCCAGCAGCTTACTTCCAGGGCATAATTCACCCCTCCACTTT; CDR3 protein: CASSLLPGHNSPLHF
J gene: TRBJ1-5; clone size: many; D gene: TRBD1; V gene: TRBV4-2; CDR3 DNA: TGTGCCAGCAGCCCCCGGGACAGTAATCAGCCCCAGCATTTT; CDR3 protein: CASSPRDSNQPQHF
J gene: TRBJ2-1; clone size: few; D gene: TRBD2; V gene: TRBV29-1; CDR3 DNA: TGCAGCGTTGGTTCCAGCGGGAGTTCAAGCTCCTACAATGAGCAGTTCTTC; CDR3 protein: CSVGSSGSSSSYNEQFF
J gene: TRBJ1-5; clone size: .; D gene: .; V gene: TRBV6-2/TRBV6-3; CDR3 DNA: TGTGCCAGCAGTTACTCGAGCTATCGGCAGCCCCGGCAGCCCCAGCATTTT; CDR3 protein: CASSYSSYRQPRQPQHF
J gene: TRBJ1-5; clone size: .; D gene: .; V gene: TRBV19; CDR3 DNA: TGTGCCAGTAGCGGACACCTTAGCAATCAGCCCCAGCATTTT; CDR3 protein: CASSGHLSNQPQHF
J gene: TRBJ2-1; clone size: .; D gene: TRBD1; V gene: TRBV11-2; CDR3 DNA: TGTGCCAGCAGCCTGGGACAGTACAATGAGCAGTTCTTC; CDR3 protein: CASSLGQYNEQFF
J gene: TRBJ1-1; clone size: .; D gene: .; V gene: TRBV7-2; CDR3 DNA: TGTGCCAGCAGCTTAACGGTAGGGAACACTGAAGCTTTCTTT; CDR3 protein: CASSLTVGNTEAFF
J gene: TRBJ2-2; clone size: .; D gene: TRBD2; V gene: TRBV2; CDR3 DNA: TGTGCCACCCGGACTAGCGGTTTTACTGGGGAGCTGTTTTTT; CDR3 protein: CATRTSGFTGELFF
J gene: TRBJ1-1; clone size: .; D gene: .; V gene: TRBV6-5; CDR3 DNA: TGTGCCAGCAGGAACGGGGGGGGCCCTGAAGCTTTCTTT; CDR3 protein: CASRNGGGPEAFF
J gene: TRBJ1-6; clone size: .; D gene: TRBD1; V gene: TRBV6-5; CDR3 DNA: TGTGCCAGCAAGGGGGACAGGGATAATTCACCCCTCCACTTT; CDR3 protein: CASKGDRDNSPLHF
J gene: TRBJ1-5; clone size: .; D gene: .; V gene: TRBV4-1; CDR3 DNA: TGCGCCAGCAGCCAAGAGTGGGGGCATGGCAATCAGCCCCAGCATTTT; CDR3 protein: CASSQEWGHGNQPQHF
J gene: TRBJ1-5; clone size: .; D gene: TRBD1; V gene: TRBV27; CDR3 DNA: TGTGCCAGCAGTAAAACAGGGGGCCTTAATCAGCCCCAGCATTTT; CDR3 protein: CASSKTGGLNQPQHF
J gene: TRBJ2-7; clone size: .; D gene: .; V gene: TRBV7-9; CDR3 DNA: TGTGCCAGCACCTTTCCGAGGACAGCGAACAACTACGAGCAGTACTTC; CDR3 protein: CASTFPRTANNYEQYF
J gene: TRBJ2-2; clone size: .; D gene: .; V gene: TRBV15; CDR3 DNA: TGTGCCACCAGCAGCAACAGGGAAACCGGGGAGCTGTTTTTT; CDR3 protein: CATSSNRETGELFF
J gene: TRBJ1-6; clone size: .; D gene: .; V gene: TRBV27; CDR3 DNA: TGTGCCAGCAGTTTAAAGTGGTCACCCCTCCACTTT; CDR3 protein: CASSLKWSPLHF
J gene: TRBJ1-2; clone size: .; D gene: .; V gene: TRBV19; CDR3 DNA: TGTGCCAGTAGTATAAGTGGGCGGACCCTGGGCACTGGCTACACCTTC; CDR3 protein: CASSISGRTLGTGYTF
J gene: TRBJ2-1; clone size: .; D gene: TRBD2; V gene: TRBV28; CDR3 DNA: TGTGCCAGCAGTTTCTGGAAACTAGCGGGAGGGCCAGGGGAGCAGTTCTTC; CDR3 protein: CASSFWKLAGGPGEQFF
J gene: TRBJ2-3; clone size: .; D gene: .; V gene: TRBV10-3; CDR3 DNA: TGTGCCATCAGTGAGCCTTGGAGCGTAGATACGCAGTATTTT; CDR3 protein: CAISEPWSVDTQYF
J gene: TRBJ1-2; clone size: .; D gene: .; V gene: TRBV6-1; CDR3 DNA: TGTGCCAGCAGTGAAGACCAGGGAAGGGGCTACACCTTC; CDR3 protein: CASSEDQGRGYTF
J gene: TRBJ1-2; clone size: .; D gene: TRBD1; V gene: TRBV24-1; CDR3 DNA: TGTGCCACCAGTGAACGGACAGGCTATGGCTACACCTTC; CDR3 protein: CATSERTGYGYTF
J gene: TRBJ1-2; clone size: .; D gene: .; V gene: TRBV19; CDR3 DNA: TGTGCCAGTAGCCCCAAGAGGAACTATGGCTACACCTTC; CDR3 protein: CASSPKRNYGYTF
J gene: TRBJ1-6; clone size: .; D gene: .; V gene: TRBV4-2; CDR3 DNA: TGTGCCAGCAGCCAAGTGGGAGAGAATTCACCCCTCCACTTT; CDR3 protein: CASSQVGENSPLHF
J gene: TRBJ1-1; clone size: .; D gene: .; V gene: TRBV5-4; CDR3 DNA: TGTGCCAGCAGCTTAACCCCGTTCACTGAAGCTTTCTTT; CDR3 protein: CASSLTPFTEAFF
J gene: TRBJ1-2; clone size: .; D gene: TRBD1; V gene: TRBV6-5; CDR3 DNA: TGTGCCAGCAGCACCAGGACAGGATCTCATGGCTACACCTTC; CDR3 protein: CASSTRTGSHGYTF
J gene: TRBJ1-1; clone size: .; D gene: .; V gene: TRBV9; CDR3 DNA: TGTGCCAGCAGCGCGCCGCTAGCGGGGGGCTGGAACACTGAAGCTTTCTTT; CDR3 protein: CASSAPLAGGWNTEAFF
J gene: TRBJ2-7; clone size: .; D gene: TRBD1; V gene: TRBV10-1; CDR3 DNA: TGCGCCAGCAGCTCAGGACAGGGGGCTCGGGAGCAGTACTTC; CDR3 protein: CASSSGQGAREQYF
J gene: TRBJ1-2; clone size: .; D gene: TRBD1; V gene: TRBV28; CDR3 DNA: TGTGCCAGCAGTATAGCAGGGGGCGTAATTATCGTCGATGGCTACACCTTC; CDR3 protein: CASSIAGGVIIVDGYTF
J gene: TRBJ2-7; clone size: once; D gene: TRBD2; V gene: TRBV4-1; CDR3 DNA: TGCGCCAGCAGCCTCCCCGGTAGCGGGAATCCATACGAGCAGTACTTC; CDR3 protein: CASSLPGSGNPYEQYF
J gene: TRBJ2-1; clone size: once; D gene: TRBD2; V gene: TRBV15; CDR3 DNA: TGTGCCACCAGCGGGGTAGCGGGAGGGTACAATGAGCAGTTCTTC; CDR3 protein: CATSGVAGGYNEQFF
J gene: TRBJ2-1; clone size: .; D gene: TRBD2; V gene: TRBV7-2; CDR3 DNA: TGTGCCAGCAGCTTAAGAACTAGCGGCCCGTACAATGAGCAGTTCTTC; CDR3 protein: CASSLRTSGPYNEQFF
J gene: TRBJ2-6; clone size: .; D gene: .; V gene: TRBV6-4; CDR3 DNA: TGTGCCAGCAGTGAGGGGGCTGGGGCCAACGTCCTGACTTTC; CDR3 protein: CASSEGAGANVLTF
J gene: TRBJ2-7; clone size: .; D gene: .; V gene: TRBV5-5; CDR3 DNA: TGTGCCAGCAGCTCACCTCTCTCCTACGAGCAGTACTTC; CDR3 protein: CASSSPLSYEQYF
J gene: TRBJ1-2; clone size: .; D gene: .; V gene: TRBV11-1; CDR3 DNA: TGTGCCAGCAGCTTCGGGGGTAACTATGGCTACACCTTC; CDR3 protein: CASSFGGNYGYTF
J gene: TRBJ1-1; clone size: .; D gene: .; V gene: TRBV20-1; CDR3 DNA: TGCAGTGCTAGTCCGGGGACGTGGGGAGCTTTCTTT; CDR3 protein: CSASPGTWGAFF
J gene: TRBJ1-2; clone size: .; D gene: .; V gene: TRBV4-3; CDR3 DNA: TGCGCCAGCCGCTCCCCTCAGGGGAATGGCTACACCTTC; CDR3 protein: CASRSPQGNGYTF
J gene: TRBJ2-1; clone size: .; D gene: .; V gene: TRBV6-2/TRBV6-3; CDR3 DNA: TGTGCCAGCAGCCTAACAGGGAGTGAGCAGTTCTTC; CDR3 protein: CASSLTGSEQFF
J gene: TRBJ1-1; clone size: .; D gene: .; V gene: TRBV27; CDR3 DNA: TGTGCCAGCAGGCATTCAGGTCCGAACACTGAAGCTTTCTTT; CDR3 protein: CASRHSGPNTEAFF
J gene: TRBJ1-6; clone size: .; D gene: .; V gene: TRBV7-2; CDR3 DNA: TGTGCCAGCAGCTCCATCGCGGGTGATAATTCACCCCTCCACTTT; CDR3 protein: CASSSIAGDNSPLHF
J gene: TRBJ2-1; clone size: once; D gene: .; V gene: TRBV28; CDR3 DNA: TGTGCCAGCAGCGAACCTCCGGGACAACCAAACTACAATGAGCAGTTCTTC; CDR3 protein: CASSEPPGQPNYNEQFF
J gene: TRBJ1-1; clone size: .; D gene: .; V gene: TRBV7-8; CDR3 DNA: TGTGCCAGCAGCTTCCCCACTCGCCCACAGGGTATCATGAACACTGAAGCTTTCTTT; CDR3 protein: CASSFPTRPQGIMNTEAFF
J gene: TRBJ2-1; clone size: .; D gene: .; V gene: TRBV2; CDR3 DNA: TGTGCCAGCAGTGCTCGGGAACATGAGCAGTTCTTC; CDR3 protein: CASSAREHEQFF